This is a list of T cell receptor beta chains from one sample in a study of blood T cell repertoires in COVID-19. The protocol was immunoSEQ multiplex PCR, while the TCRdb copy is restricted to in-frame clones and leaves out a portion. The sample contains 150,000 to 200,000 clones, approximately 83% of which appear only once. The sample consisted of peripheral blood. The origin of the receptors is a human donor with active or convalescent COVID-19. The donor label of this sample is uncertain. The CDR3 runs from the conserved cysteine through the conserved F or W. D genes are given only for firm matches. Clone size is given for some rows only: seen once, a few or many times, or a class if the clone is expanded.

CDR3 DNA,CDR3 protein,V gene,clone size,CDR3 length,D gene,J gene
TGCAGCGTTCAAACAGGGTCCAATCAGCCCCAGCATTTT,CSVQTGSNQPQHF,TRBV29-1,NA,13,NA,TRBJ1-5
TGTGCCAGCAGTTACTCCATTAGCGGGGCTCCCTTCTTTGAGCAGTTCTTC,CASSYSISGAPFFEQFF,TRBV6-2/TRBV6-3,NA,17,TRBD2,TRBJ2-1
TGTGCCAGCAGCCGCATTGGCAGGGCCCAAGAGACCCAGTACTTC,CASSRIGRAQETQYF,TRBV13,NA,15,NA,TRBJ2-5
TGCGCCAGCAGCTACAAGATTGACAGGGGAGAGGCAGATACGCAGTATTTT,CASSYKIDRGEADTQYF,TRBV5-1,NA,17,TRBD1,TRBJ2-3
TGTGCCAGCTCACCACGGGGGCTAGCGGGGTCCTACGAGCAGTACTTC,CASSPRGLAGSYEQYF,TRBV18,NA,16,TRBD2,TRBJ2-7
TGCGCCAGCAGAATACAGGGCAAGGATGGCTACACCTTC,CASRIQGKDGYTF,TRBV5-1,few,13,NA,TRBJ1-2
TGTGCCAGTAAGGAGTCGTCGAACACCGGGGAGCTGTTTTTT,CASKESSNTGELFF,TRBV18,NA,14,NA,TRBJ2-2
TGTGATATCGAGGGCTACACCTTC,CDIEGYTF,TRBV27,NA,8,NA,TRBJ1-2
TGCGCCAGCAGCGGTGGGAGGGAGACCCAGTACTTC,CASSGGRETQYF,TRBV5-1,NA,12,NA,TRBJ2-5
TGTGCCAGCAGTGAACTAGCGGGGCCCAACGAGCAGTACTTC,CASSELAGPNEQYF,TRBV2,NA,14,TRBD2,TRBJ2-7
TGTGCCAGTAGATTCCCACTGGGCGAAAAACTGTTTTTT,CASRFPLGEKLFF,TRBV19,NA,13,NA,TRBJ1-4
TGTGCTAGTGGTTTGCCCCCCGCCGGGACAGGGCGAAATGGCTACACCTTC,CASGLPPAGTGRNGYTF,TRBV12-5,NA,17,TRBD1,TRBJ1-2
TGTGCCAGCAGTTCGAGGACAAAAATATACGAGCAGTACTTC,CASSSRTKIYEQYF,TRBV28,NA,14,NA,TRBJ2-7
TGTGCCAGCAGCCTCAGCGGGAGGTCCATCAATGAGCAGTTCTTC,CASSLSGRSINEQFF,TRBV7-3,NA,15,TRBD2,TRBJ2-1
TGTGCCAGCAGTCTAGATGTTAATTCACCCCTCCACTTT,CASSLDVNSPLHF,TRBV5-4,NA,13,NA,TRBJ1-6
TGTGCCAGCAGCTTACAGGGGACGTGGGAGACCCAGTACTTC,CASSLQGTWETQYF,TRBV11-2,NA,14,NA,TRBJ2-5
TGTGCCAGCAGCGTCGGGACTCTGACCCAGTACTTC,CASSVGTLTQYF,TRBV7-9,NA,12,NA,TRBJ2-5
TGTGCCAGCAGCTATGGGACTAGCTCCTACGAGCAGTACTTC,CASSYGTSSYEQYF,TRBV11-2,NA,14,TRBD2,TRBJ2-7
TGTGCCAGCAGACAGGGGATTAAGAGCGAGCAGTACTTC,CASRQGIKSEQYF,TRBV28,once,13,TRBD1,TRBJ2-7
TGTGCCACCAGTGACCCGGGACTTAGGGCAGAGACCCAGTACTTC,CATSDPGLRAETQYF,TRBV24-1,NA,15,NA,TRBJ2-5
TGTGCCAGCAGTGAAATGCTGTACACGTACGAGCAGTACTTC,CASSEMLYTYEQYF,TRBV2,NA,14,NA,TRBJ2-7
TGCGCCAGCAGCCAAGGGGGGGACAGGGCCACAGATACGCAGTATTTT,CASSQGGDRATDTQYF,TRBV4-3,NA,16,TRBD1,TRBJ2-3
TGTGCCAGCAGCTTAGCGGGAGCGGGGGTCTACTACAATGAGCAGTTCTTC,CASSLAGAGVYYNEQFF,TRBV7-6,NA,17,TRBD2,TRBJ2-1
TGTGCCACCAGCAGAAGCAGGGGGAACACCGGGGAGCTGTTTTTT,CATSRSRGNTGELFF,TRBV15,NA,15,NA,TRBJ2-2
TGTGCCAGCAGCACTCCAAAGACAGGGGACGAGCAGTACTTC,CASSTPKTGDEQYF,TRBV11-3,NA,14,TRBD1,TRBJ2-7
TGTGCCAGCAGCTTATTGCAGGGTGGGGCCGGGGAGCTGTTTTTT,CASSLLQGGAGELFF,TRBV7-2,NA,15,NA,TRBJ2-2
TGTGCCAGCAGCTTCAGTACACAGGGGACTGAAGCTTTCTTT,CASSFSTQGTEAFF,TRBV5-4,NA,14,TRBD1,TRBJ1-1
TGTGCTAGCAGTCAAGGTCGTAGCGTGAACAATGAGCAGTTCTTC,CASSQGRSVNNEQFF,TRBV7-7,NA,15,NA,TRBJ2-1
TGTGCCAGTAGTATAGTCACCGTCGGTCAGCCCCAGCATTTT,CASSIVTVGQPQHF,TRBV19,few,14,NA,TRBJ1-5
TGTGCCAGCAGCTTATTTCTAGCGGGACCCTACGAGCAGTACTTC,CASSLFLAGPYEQYF,TRBV11-2,NA,15,TRBD2,TRBJ2-7
TGCGCCAGCAGCCTGGGGACAGGGGGCTTGCACGAGCAGTACTTC,CASSLGTGGLHEQYF,TRBV5-1,NA,15,TRBD1,TRBJ2-7
TGTGCCAGCAGCTTAGGCCAGGTGGGTGGGCAGTACTTC,CASSLGQVGGQYF,TRBV11-2,NA,13,NA,TRBJ2-7